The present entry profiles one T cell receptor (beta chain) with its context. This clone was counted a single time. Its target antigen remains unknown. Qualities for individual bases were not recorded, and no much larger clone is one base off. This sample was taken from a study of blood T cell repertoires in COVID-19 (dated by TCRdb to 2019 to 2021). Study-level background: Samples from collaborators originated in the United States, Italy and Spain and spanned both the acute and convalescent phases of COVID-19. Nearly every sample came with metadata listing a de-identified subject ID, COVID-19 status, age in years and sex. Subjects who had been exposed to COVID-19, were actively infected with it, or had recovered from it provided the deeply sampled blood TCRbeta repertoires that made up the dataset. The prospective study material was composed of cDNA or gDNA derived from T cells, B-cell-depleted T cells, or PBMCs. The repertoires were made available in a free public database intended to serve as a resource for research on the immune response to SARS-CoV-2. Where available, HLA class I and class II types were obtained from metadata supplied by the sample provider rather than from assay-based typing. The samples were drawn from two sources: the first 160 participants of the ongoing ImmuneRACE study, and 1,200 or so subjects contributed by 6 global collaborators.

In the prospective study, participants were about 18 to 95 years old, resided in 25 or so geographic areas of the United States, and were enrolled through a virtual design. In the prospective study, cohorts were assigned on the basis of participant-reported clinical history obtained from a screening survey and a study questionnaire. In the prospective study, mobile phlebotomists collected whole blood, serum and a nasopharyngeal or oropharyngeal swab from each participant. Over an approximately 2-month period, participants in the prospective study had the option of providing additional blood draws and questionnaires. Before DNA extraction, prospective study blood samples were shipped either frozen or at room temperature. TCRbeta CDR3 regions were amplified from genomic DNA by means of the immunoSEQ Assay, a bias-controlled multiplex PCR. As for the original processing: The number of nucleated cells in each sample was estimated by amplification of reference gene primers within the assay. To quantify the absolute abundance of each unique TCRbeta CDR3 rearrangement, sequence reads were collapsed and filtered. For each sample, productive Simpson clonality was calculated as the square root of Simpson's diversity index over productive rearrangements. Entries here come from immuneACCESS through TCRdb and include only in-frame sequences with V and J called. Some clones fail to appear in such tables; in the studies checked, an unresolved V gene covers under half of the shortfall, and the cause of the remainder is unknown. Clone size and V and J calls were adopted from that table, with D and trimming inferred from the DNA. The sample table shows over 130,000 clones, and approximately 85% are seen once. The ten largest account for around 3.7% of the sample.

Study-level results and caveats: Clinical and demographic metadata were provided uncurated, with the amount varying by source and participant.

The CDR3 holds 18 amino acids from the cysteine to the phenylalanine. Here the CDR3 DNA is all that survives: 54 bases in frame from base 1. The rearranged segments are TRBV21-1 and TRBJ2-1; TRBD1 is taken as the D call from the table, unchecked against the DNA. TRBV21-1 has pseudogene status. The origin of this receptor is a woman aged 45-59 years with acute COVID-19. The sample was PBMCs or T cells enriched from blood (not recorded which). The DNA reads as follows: TGTGCCAGCAGCAAAGTGGACAGTTCAGGGTCCCCCTACAATGAGCAGTTCTTC. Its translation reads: CASSKVDSSGSPYNEQFF.